This entry lists 3 T cell receptor beta chains sequenced from one sample in a study of T cells in women clearing cervical HPV infection. Here immunoSEQ multiplex PCR was the method, and the copy in TCRdb shows in-frame clones only, minus some. In total, the table holds roughly 13,000 clones. Specimen: blood buffy coat. These receptor sequences come from a woman aged 18 to 75 with a cervical HPV16 infection that either progressed to CIN3+ or cleared (not recorded which).

Note on this clone: The observed sequence ends 3 residues before the CDR3 terminus, with the missing tail filled in from the germline J gene. J is TRBJ1-2 and V is TRBV19, with D tentatively TRBD1 (5 bases). There are 15 residues in the CDR3. CDR1 and CDR2 (germline): LNHDA, SQIVND (reference sequence). CDR3 DNA (partial): TGTGCCAGTAGTGTCTCCGGGACTAGGAGGGATGAC. Translation gives CASSVSGTRRDD. The complete CDR3 reads CASSVSGTRRDDYTF.

Note on this clone: The read ends 3 residues before the CDR3 terminus; that terminus is restored from the germline J gene. The J gene is TRBJ2-5, the V gene TRBV2, with D possibly TRBD1 on 5 matching bases. The V end was cut by 6 bases, the J end by 1 base, with 9 bases between. CDR1 SNHLY and CDR2 FYNNEI come from the germline V gene. The CDR3 totals 13 residues. CDR3 DNA, as far as it was read: TGTGCCAGCAGCAGGGTCCCCCAAGAGACC. As protein: CASSRVPQET. The CDR3, in full, reads CASSRVPQETQYF.

Worth noting for this clone: The read is 3 residues too short to cover the CDR3 end, so that end is filled in from the germline J gene. The V and J genes are TRBV12-3 or TRBV12-4 and TRBJ1-1; 10 bases align to TRBD1. The CDR3 extends over 13 amino acids. CDR3 sequence reads: CASSPDRGRGAFF. The CDR3 bases that were read are TGTGCCAGCAGCCCTGACAGGGGGCGAGGA.